A single sample gave rise to the 25 T cell receptor beta chains below, sequenced in a study of T cell changes during pregnancy in multiple sclerosis. Method: immunoSEQ multiplex PCR; TCRdb's copy keeps in-frame clones and lacks some. Found here are about 40,000 clones, about 92% of them singletons; the top ten hold 10% to 15%. Sequenced material: CD8+ T cells from peripheral blood mononuclear cells, taken in the first trimester of pregnancy. The receptor source for this set is a female donor with multiple sclerosis, enrolled in a pregnancy study.

The chain combines TRBV27 with TRBJ2-1; D is unresolved. Trimming stripped 5 bases from V and 6 bases from J, with 11 bases between. The CDR3 length is 13 residues. The germline V gene has CDR1 MNHEY and CDR2 SMNVEV (reference sequence). CDR3 sequence: CASSPLSRNEQFF. Written as DNA, the CDR3 is TGTGCCAGCAGTCCCCTTAGTCGCAATGAGCAGTTCTTC.

The genes are TRBV11-2 and TRBJ2-7; D uncertain. The CDR3 sequence is 12 residues long. CDR1 SGHAT and CDR2 FQNNGV come from the germline V gene. Deletions cut 4 bases from V and 4 bases from J, with 8 bases between. The CDR3 DNA reads TGTGCCAGCAGCTCGTCGGTGTACGAGCAGTACTTC. Its protein product is CASSSSVYEQYF.

The rearrangement uses TRBV27 and TRBJ2-1; tentative D call: TRBD2 (5 bases). CDR3 length equals 17 residues. The V and J ends lost 5 bases and 10 bases respectively, with 27 bases between them. Germline lookup yields CDR1 MNHEY and CDR2 SMNVEV (reference sequence). The DNA of the CDR3 is TGTGCCAGCAGTGAAGCGGCGGGTCACAGTATAACGGTCGAGCAGTTCTTC. The encoded protein is CASSEAAGHSITVEQFF.

J is TRBJ2-2 and V is TRBV9; 8 bases align to TRBD2. CDR3 length equals 18 residues. Germline lookup yields CDR1 SGDLS and CDR2 YYNGEE. The trim removed 3 bases at V and 1 base at J, leaving 11 bases unmatched. CDR3 sequence reads: CASSAEGVAGLNTGELFF. The CDR3 coding sequence is TGTGCCAGCAGCGCAGAAGGAGTAGCGGGGTTGAACACCGGGGAGCTGTTTTTT.

This clone has just one count. V usage is TRBV16 and J usage is TRBJ2-3, with D perhaps TRBD1 (6 bases). The CDR3 totals 18 residues. V was trimmed by 2 bases and J by 7 bases, leaving 25 bases between them. Germline V CDR1 and CDR2: KGHSY, FQNENV. DNA for the CDR3: TGTGCCAGCAGCCAAGCAAAGGGGCAGGGGACCTCCACCTATACGCAGTATTTT. As protein: CASSQAKGQGTSTYTQYF.

The chain links TRBV19 to TRBJ1-4; D is undetermined. The germline V and J ends were trimmed by 4 bases and 7 bases, with 13 bases remaining between them. Germline CDR1 reads LNHDA; CDR2 reads SQIVND (reference sequence). This CDR3 region has 14 residues. CDR3 residues: CASSNRESGEKLFF. For the CDR3, the DNA is TGTGCCAGTAGTAATAGGGAGAGTGGTGAAAAACTGTTTTTT.

The genes are TRBV2 and TRBJ2-5; 7 bases are a match to TRBD1. The junction had 9 bases not matched to a gene; V was cut back by 6 bases and J by 2 bases. This CDR3 spans 15 amino acids. The germline gives CDR1 SNHLY, CDR2 FYNNEI. The DNA of the CDR3 is TGTGCCAGCAGCTCACCGGGACAGATACAAGAGACCCAGTACTTC. This translates into CASSSPGQIQETQYF.

The chain combines TRBV19 with TRBJ2-7, with a tentative D call TRBD2 (5 bases). Germline V CDR1 and CDR2: LNHDA, SQIVND (reference sequence). V shed 5 bases and J shed 5 bases, with 7 bases lying between them. The CDR3 covers 11 residues. CDR3 sequence reads: CASSGGHEQYF. CDR3 DNA sequence: TGTGCCAGTAGTGGAGGCCACGAGCAGTACTTC.

This clone has just one count. This chain uses TRBV12-5 with TRBJ1-1; D may be TRBD1 (6 bases). The CDR3 is 15 residues long. Trimming took 1 base from V and 3 from J, leaving 12 bases between them. CDR1 is LGHNT, CDR2 FRNRAP, per germline. CDR3 amino acids: CASGLGWAGDTEAFF. The CDR3 DNA is TGTGCTAGTGGTTTGGGTTGGGCAGGGGACACTGAAGCTTTCTTT. Complete variable domain (other parts from reference TRBV12-5 and TRBJ1-1): DARVTQTPRHKVTEMGQEVTMRCQPILGHNTVFWYRQTMMQGLELLAYFRNRAPLDDSGMPKDRFSAEMPDATLATLKIQPSEPRDSAVYFCASGLGWAGDTEAFFGQGTRLTVV.

This clone was counted a single time. This chain joins TRBV21-1 and TRBJ1-4; TRBD1, the table's D call, was not compared with the DNA. TRBV21-1 is described as a pseudogene. The CDR3 has 17 residues. Here the CDR3 reads CASSKNDRTATNEKLFF. Here the CDR3 DNA reads TGTGCCAGCAGCAAAAATGACAGAACTGCAACTAATGAAAAACTGTTTTTT.

This chain links TRBV2 with TRBJ1-5; possibly TRBD1 for D (6 bases). The V end was cut by 7 bases, the J end by 2 bases, with 12 bases between. Germline loops: CDR1 SNHLY, CDR2 FYNNEI. The CDR3 has 14 residues. Written as DNA, the CDR3 is TGTGCCAGCAATAACAGGGAAGGCAATCAGCCCCAGCATTTT. Translating gives CASNNREGNQPQHF.

A few counts support this clone. The rearrangement uses TRBV13 and TRBJ2-2; D not certain. Trimming stripped 5 bases from V and 4 bases from J, with 14 bases between. CDR3 length equals 15 residues. CDR1 is PRHDT and CDR2 is FYEKMQ in the germline V gene (reference sequence). The CDR3 DNA follows: TGTGCCAGCAGCCCCCGCGGCCTCACCACCGGGGAGCTGTTTTTT. It is translated as CASSPRGLTTGELFF.

This clone ranks as medium-sized. The chain recombines TRBV5-1 with TRBJ1-6, with 8 bases lining up with TRBD1. V shed 4 bases and J 6 bases; nucleotides not matched to a gene: 12. There are 17 residues in the CDR3. CDR1 is SGHRS and CDR2 is YFSETQ in the germline V gene. CDR3 nucleotides: TGCGCCAGCAGCACATCCGGACAGGGTATGATTAATTCACCCCTCCACTTT. It codes for CASSTSGQGMINSPLHF.

The chain employs TRBV21-1 and TRBJ2-7; TRBD2, the D gene given by the table, was not confirmed from the DNA. TRBV21-1 is shown as a pseudogene. The CDR3 is made up of 18 amino acids. This CDR3 is CASSKAQSLGRTKNEQYF. The CDR3 bases are TGTGCCAGCAGCAAAGCTCAGAGTTTGGGGAGGACCAAGAACGAGCAGTACTTC.

This chain uses TRBV6-5 with TRBJ2-3, with 10 bases matching TRBD2. Germline lookup yields CDR1 MNHEY and CDR2 SVGAGI. V shed 2 bases and J 5 bases; nucleotides not matched to a gene: 4. The CDR3 is made up of 15 amino acids. The CDR3 loop is CASSYLAGVGDTQYF. The CDR3 coding sequence is TGTGCCAGCAGTTACCTAGCGGGAGTAGGAGATACGCAGTATTTT.

The rearrangement uses TRBV5-6 and TRBJ1-1, with a weak D call TRBD1 (5 bases). There are 15 residues in the CDR3. Trimming removed 0 bases from V and 2 bases from J, with 11 bases in between. Germline assignment: CDR1 SGHDT and CDR2 YYEEEE. CDR3 amino acids: CASSLGQGVNTEAFF. The CDR3 DNA is TGTGCCAGCAGCTTGGGGCAGGGTGTTAACACTGAAGCTTTCTTT.

The rearrangement uses TRBV29-1 and TRBJ2-7; D possibly corresponds to TRBD1 (6 bases). Looked up from germline, CDR1 is SQVTM and CDR2 is ANQGSEA. Trimming took off 7 bases at V and 6 bases at J, with 13 bases between the two ends. This CDR3 is 11 amino acids long. CDR3 loop: CSALQGSEQYF. The CDR3 nucleotides read TGCAGCGCACTACAGGGAAGCGAGCAGTACTTC.

The chain couples TRBV30 to TRBJ2-5, with TRBD1 as a possible D gene (6 bases). Germline V lookup: CDR1 GTSNPN, CDR2 SVGIG (reference sequence). Trimming stripped 0 bases from V and 3 bases from J, with 17 bases between. The CDR3 runs to 16 residues. CDR3 in amino acids: CAWSVHPQGFEETQYF. The DNA of the CDR3 is TGTGCCTGGAGTGTACACCCCCAGGGGTTCGAAGAGACCCAGTACTTC.

The genes are TRBV5-1 and TRBJ2-3; a possible D gene is TRBD2 (5 bases). The germline gives CDR1 SGHRS, CDR2 YFSETQ. The CDR3 sequence is 18 residues long. V was shortened by 0 bases and J by 0 bases, with 17 bases between the two germline ends. CDR3 sequence: CASSLAEVVGSSTDTQYF. The CDR3 DNA reads as TGCGCCAGCAGCTTGGCCGAGGTGGTGGGGAGTAGCACAGATACGCAGTATTTT.

The CDR3 DNA reads TGTGCCAGCAGCTTAGATACAACGGGGGAGACCCAGTACTTC. This gives the protein CASSLDTTGETQYF. The genes are TRBV5-8 and TRBJ2-5; maybe TRBD2 (5 bases). With 2 bases removed from V and 5 bases from J, the gap between germline ends came to 13 bases. The CDR3 is 14 amino acids. Germline CDR1 reads SGHTS; CDR2 reads YDEGEE. Filled out from reference TRBV5-8 and TRBJ2-5, the complete variable domain reads EAGVTQSPTHLIKTRGQQATLRCSPISGHTSVYWYQQALGLGLQFLLWYDEGEERNRGNFPPRFSGRQFPNYSSELNVNALELEDSALYLCASSLDTTGETQYFGPGTRLLVL.

A single count supports this clone. The chain couples TRBV4-1 to TRBJ2-7; the D is unclear. Looked up from germline, CDR1 is MGHRA and CDR2 is YSYEKL. There are 14 residues in the CDR3. V was shortened by 0 bases and J by 2 bases, with 8 bases between the two germline ends. DNA for the CDR3: TGCGCCAGCAGCCAAGAATATACAGCCTACGAGCAGTACTTC. Amino acids: CASSQEYTAYEQYF.

The chain combines TRBV6-1 with TRBJ1-2; TRBD1 might be the D (5 bases). In germline, CDR1 is MNHNS, CDR2 SASEGT. This CDR3 spans 10 amino acids. Here the CDR3 DNA reads TGTGCGTCAGGGTACTATGGCTACACCTTC. Amino acid sequence: CASGYYGYTF.

V and J are TRBV21-1 and TRBJ2-5; the table's D call, TRBD2, has no DNA check behind it. TRBV21-1 is flagged as a pseudogene. The CDR3 covers 16 residues. DNA of the CDR3: TGTGCCAGCAGCAAGGAACTAGCACATGGTAGATGGACCCAGTACTTC. Amino acid sequence: CASSKELAHGRWTQYF.

The rearrangement links TRBV9 to TRBJ2-6, with 9 bases lining up with TRBD1. Germline V gene lookup returns CDR1 SGDLS and CDR2 YYNGEE. The CDR3 is made up of 19 amino acids. V lost 0 bases to trimming and J lost 4 bases; unmatched junction nucleotides: 11. CDR3 nucleotide sequence: TGTGCCAGCAGCGTAGAGGGACAGGGAATGAATAACGGGGCCAACGTCCTGACTTTC. Amino acids: CASSVEGQGMNNGANVLTF.

This rearrangement joins TRBV5-4 to TRBJ2-1, with a possible D match to TRBD1 (6 bases). The CDR3 contains 16 residues. V shed 0 bases and J shed 3 bases, with 13 bases lying between them. In germline, CDR1 is SGHNT, CDR2 YYREEE (reference sequence). CDR3 DNA: TGTGCCAGCAGCTTGGGCGAACAGGGCATCTACAATGAGCAGTTCTTC. Its protein is CASSLGEQGIYNEQFF.